The present TCR beta chain was sequenced within a study of T cell repertoires in aging, cancer and after chemotherapy. Multiplex touch-down PCR with TRB-A/B primers amplified rearranged V-D-J TRB sequences. TCRdb independently ran MiXCR on the multiplex PCR reads; one entry per CDR3 protein. The sample yields roughly 9,300 distinct CDR3 sequences, about 40% seen once. The CDR3 sequence is 17 residues long. Germline V lookup: CDR1 SGHNT, CDR2 YYREEE (reference sequence). The template was genomic DNA from peripheral blood, not RNA. Remarks on this clonotype: Sequence at one end of the junction differs from germline and may be a read error.

The sequencing sample was made of blood. The TCR comes from a human donor in good health. The chain couples TRBV5-4 to TRBJ2-2; D might be TRBD1 (7 bases). CDR3 DNA sequence: TGTGCCAGCTGCTTGGTTGGCGGGACAGCCCTCACCGGGGAGCTGTTTTTT. Translation gives CASCLVGGTALTGELFF.